The 21 T cell receptor beta chains listed next were all sequenced from one sample in a study of a mutant IDH1 vaccine in newly diagnosed glioma. Only in-frame clones appear in the TCRdb table, and some are missing; sequencing was by immunoSEQ multiplex PCR. The profile covers tens of thousands of clones, with 80% to 85% appearing a single time and about 4% taken by the ten largest. These TCRs' antigens remain unknown. Time point meaning: week 47, end of study. The vaccine gave 300 ug of a 20-mer mutant IDH1 peptide subcutaneously per dose. Specimen: PBMCs, collected from a glioma patient whose treatment included an IDH1 peptide vaccine. The receptor set was obtained from a man aged 25-40 years with glioma.

The V and J genes are TRBV5-4 and TRBJ2-1, with 10 nucleotides matching TRBD1. With 5 bases clipped from V and 7 bases from J, the junction kept 12 bases outside the gene matches. CDR3 length equals 16 residues. The germline V gene has CDR1 SGHNT and CDR2 YYREEE (reference sequence). The CDR3 nucleotides are TGTGCCAGCAGACCGGGTGGGACAGGGGTACCTAATGAGCAGTTCTTC. Residues: CASRPGGTGVPNEQFF.

The chain carries TRBV6-1 and TRBJ1-2, with a possible D match to TRBD1 (6 bases). V was shortened by 9 bases and J by 2 bases, with 16 bases between the two germline ends. The CDR3 contains 14 residues. Germline assignment: CDR1 MNHNS and CDR2 SASEGT. This CDR3 reads CASGGLRRNYGYTF. The CDR3 DNA is TGTGCCAGTGGGGGGCTAAGACGGAACTATGGCTACACCTTC.

Here the CDR3 reads CASSPQGIAYEQYF. CDR3 DNA: TGTGCCAGCAGTCCCCAGGGGATCGCGTACGAGCAGTACTTC. The chain is built from TRBV27 and TRBJ2-5; possible D gene TRBD1, 6 bases. The J call may be incorrect, as the DNA end agrees better with TRBJ2-7. CDR3 length equals 14 residues. CDR1 is MNHEY, CDR2 SMNVEV, per germline (reference sequence).

The chain uses TRBV5-1 and TRBJ1-4; D not resolved. The CDR3 consists of 14 residues. Trimming left V 3 bases short and J 8 bases short, with 14 bases between. Germline V gene lookup returns CDR1 SGHRS and CDR2 YFSETQ. The DNA of the CDR3 is TGCGCCAGCAGCTGGGGTCCCTCGGGCGAAAAACTGTTTTTT. Protein: CASSWGPSGEKLFF. Full variable domain (rest looked up from reference TRBV5-1 and TRBJ1-4): KAGVTQTPRYLIKTRGQQVTLSCSPISGHRSVSWYQQTPGQGLQFLFEYFSETQRNKGNFPGRFSGRQFSNSRSEMNVSTLELGDSALYLCASSWGPSGEKLFFGSGTQLSVL.

The DNA for the CDR3 is TGCGCCAGCAGCCCCACCGGGACAGACCAAGAGACCCAGTACTTC. Encoded protein: CASSPTGTDQETQYF. The chain employs TRBV5-1 and TRBJ2-5, with TRBD1 matching over 7 bases. The CDR3 sequence is 15 residues long. Germline values: CDR1 SGHRS, CDR2 YFSETQ. After removal of 4 bases from V and 0 bases from J, the junction contained 6 bases not matched to a gene. The variable domain in full, completed from reference TRBV5-1 and TRBJ2-5, reads KAGVTQTPRYLIKTRGQQVTLSCSPISGHRSVSWYQQTPGQGLQFLFEYFSETQRNKGNFPGRFSGRQFSNSRSEMNVSTLELGDSALYLCASSPTGTDQETQYFGPGTRLLVL.

The chain uses TRBV7-9 and TRBJ1-2, with D unresolved. Trimming removed 5 bases at V and 3 bases at J, with 16 bases between. This CDR3 spans 15 amino acids. CDR1 is SEHNR, CDR2 FQNEAQ, per germline (reference sequence). The CDR3, as DNA: TGTGCCAGCAGCCCCTCTCAAACTGGGGACTATGGCTACACCTTC. It is translated as CASSPSQTGDYGYTF.

This clone was recorded only once. The rearrangement joins TRBV6-1 to TRBJ1-4, with a possible D match to TRBD1 (5 bases). Germline V gives CDR1 MNHNS, CDR2 SASEGT. The CDR3 loop spans 15 amino acids. With 1 base removed from V and 1 base from J, the gap between germline ends came to 7 bases. CDR3 region: CASSEVQGTNEKLFF. The CDR3 coding sequence is TGTGCCAGCAGTGAAGTTCAGGGAACTAATGAAAAACTGTTTTTT.

This clone was seen more than once but under ten times. The chain is built from TRBV2 and TRBJ1-4; TRBD1 is a possible D gene (5 bases). Trimming shortened V by 8 bases and J by 7 bases, and 20 bases separated the two germline ends. Germline assignment: CDR1 SNHLY and CDR2 FYNNEI. The CDR3 totals 15 residues. The CDR3 DNA reads TGTGCCAGCCTCCGACGGGGACTTAGGAGTGAAAAACTGTTTTTT. Residues: CASLRRGLRSEKLFF.

V is TRBV4-2 and J is TRBJ1-3, with 7 nucleotides matching TRBD1. The CDR3 loop spans 16 amino acids. V lost 0 bases and J lost 4; bases outside the gene matches: 6. Germline lookup yields CDR1 LGHNA and CDR2 YNFKEQ. DNA for the CDR3: TGTGCCAGCAGCCAAGATGGGACAGCGGGCGGAAACACCATATATTTT. It encodes CASSQDGTAGGNTIYF.

This sequence joins TRBV7-6 and TRBJ1-5; no firm D call. The V gene lost 0 bases and the J gene lost 3 bases, with 9 bases spanning the gap. Germline V CDR1 and CDR2: SGHVS, FNYEAQ. The CDR3 spans 15 residues. The CDR3 reads CASSLAGGVNQPQHF. The CDR3 coding sequence is TGTGCCAGCAGCTTAGCGGGAGGAGTCAATCAGCCCCAGCATTTT.

The rearrangement links TRBV15 to TRBJ1-5; D is unresolved. Germline CDR1 and CDR2: LNHNV and YYDKDF (reference sequence). V lost 5 bases and J 0 bases, leaving 8 bases between the germline ends. The CDR3 runs to 14 residues. CDR3 bases: TGTGCCACCAGCCCAAATCATAGCAATCAGCCCCAGCATTTT. Its protein product is CATSPNHSNQPQHF.

The chain has TRBV6-5 and TRBJ2-7; D is uncertain. The V gene's germline CDR1 is MNHEY and CDR2 SVGAGI. This CDR3 comprises 12 residues. V was cut by 8 bases and J by 6 bases, with 14 bases left in between. The CDR3 protein is CASGMVAGEQYF. CDR3 DNA: TGTGCCAGCGGAATGGTGGCCGGCGAGCAGTACTTC.

The chain couples TRBV19 to TRBJ2-6, with unresolved D. V was clipped by 1 base and J by 0 bases, with 4 bases between them. The V gene's germline CDR1 is LNHDA and CDR2 SQIVND (reference sequence). The CDR3 spans 15 residues. The CDR3 DNA is TGTGCCAGTAGTATAGCTGGCTCTGGGGCCAACGTCCTGACTTTC. It specifies CASSIAGSGANVLTF. The full variable domain, rest sourced from reference TRBV19 and TRBJ2-6, is DGGITQSPKYLFRKEGQNVTLSCEQNLNHDAMYWYRQDPGQGLRLIYYSQIVNDFQKGDIAEGYSVSREKKESFPLTVTSAQKNPTAFYLCASSIAGSGANVLTFGAGSRLTVL.

The chain is built from TRBV5-1 and TRBJ1-2; a weak D match, TRBD1 (6 bases). From germline, CDR1 is SGHRS and CDR2 YFSETQ. This CDR3 has 14 residues. The V gene lost 0 bases and the J gene lost 8 bases, with 14 bases spanning the gap. CDR3 sequence reads: CASSLDRAGDGYTF. DNA of the CDR3: TGCGCCAGCAGCTTGGACAGGGCAGGGGACGGCTACACCTTC.

A single count supports this clone. The chain links TRBV10-3 to TRBJ1-6; D might be TRBD1 (5 bases). V was trimmed by 3 bases and J by 6 bases, leaving 9 bases between them. Per the germline V gene, CDR1 is ENHRY and CDR2 is SYGVKD. The CDR3 has 14 residues. CDR3 region: CAISERQGNSPLHF. In nucleotides, the CDR3 is TGTGCCATCAGTGAAAGGCAGGGTAATTCACCCCTCCACTTT.

This clone was seen a single time. This chain links TRBV7-9 with TRBJ2-7; no reliable D call. CDR1 SEHNR and CDR2 FQNEAQ come from the germline V gene (reference sequence). The CDR3 runs 12 residues. The V and J ends lost 5 bases and 3 bases respectively, with 8 bases between them. The CDR3 loop is CASSNARYEQYF. The CDR3 DNA sequence: TGTGCCAGCAGCAACGCCCGCTACGAGCAGTACTTC.

The chain combines TRBV4-1 with TRBJ1-5; D may be TRBD1 (6 bases). Trimming removed 4 bases from V and 1 base from J, with 14 bases in between. In germline, CDR1 is MGHRA, CDR2 YSYEKL. This CDR3 comprises 16 residues. CDR3 region: CASSRSGGTSNQPQHF. The CDR3 region has the DNA TGCGCCAGCAGCCGTTCAGGTGGGACAAGCAATCAGCCCCAGCATTTT.

The chain employs TRBV5-1 and TRBJ2-1; D may be TRBD2 (5 bases). The CDR3 loop spans 15 amino acids. CDR1 is SGHRS, CDR2 YFSETQ, per germline. V shed 2 bases and J shed 7 bases, with 16 bases lying between them. CDR3 sequence (DNA): TGCGCCAGCAGCTTACTAGTATCGCGCTTAAATGAGCAGTTCTTC. It encodes CASSLLVSRLNEQFF.

V gene TRBV30 combines with J gene TRBJ2-5; the D gene is possibly TRBD1 (5 bases). The closer fit of TRBJ2-7 to the DNA end suggests the J call may be wrong. The CDR3 covers 13 residues. CDR1 is GTSNPN and CDR2 is SVGIG in the germline V gene (reference sequence). CDR3 protein: CAWSGRVTYEQYF. Written as DNA, the CDR3 is TGTGCCTGGAGTGGCAGGGTAACCTACGAGCAGTACTTC.

The chain links TRBV7-6 to TRBJ2-5; no definite D call. The CDR3 consists of 14 residues. Trimming removed 8 bases from V and 7 bases from J, with 20 bases in between. Germline loops: CDR1 SGHVS, CDR2 FNYEAQ. Here the CDR3 DNA reads TGTGCCAGCGTTGAAGAGGCGAATAAGGGGACCCAGTACTTC. Encoded protein: CASVEEANKGTQYF.

This chain connects TRBV6-6 to TRBJ1-2; 11 nucleotides align to TRBD1. V shed 7 bases and J 3 bases; nucleotides not matched to a gene: 4. Germline-derived CDR1 and CDR2 are MNHNY and SVGAGI (reference sequence). The CDR3 is 14 amino acids. CDR3: CASTRDRGYYGYTF. In DNA, the CDR3 is TGTGCCAGCACCCGGGACAGGGGGTACTATGGCTACACCTTC.